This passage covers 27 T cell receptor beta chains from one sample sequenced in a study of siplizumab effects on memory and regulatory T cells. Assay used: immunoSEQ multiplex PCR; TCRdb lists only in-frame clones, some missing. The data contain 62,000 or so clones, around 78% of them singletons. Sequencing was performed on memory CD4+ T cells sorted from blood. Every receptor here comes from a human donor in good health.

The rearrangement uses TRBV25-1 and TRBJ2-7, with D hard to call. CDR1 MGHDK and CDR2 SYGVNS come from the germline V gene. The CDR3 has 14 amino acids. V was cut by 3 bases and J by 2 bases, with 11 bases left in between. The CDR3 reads CASSDNTGPYEQYF. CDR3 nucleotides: TGTGCCAGCAGTGACAACACCGGCCCCTACGAGCAGTACTTC.

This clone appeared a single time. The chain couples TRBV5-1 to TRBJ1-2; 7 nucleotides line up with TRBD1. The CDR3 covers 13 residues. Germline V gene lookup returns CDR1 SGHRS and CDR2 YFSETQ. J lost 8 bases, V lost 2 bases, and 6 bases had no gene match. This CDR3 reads CASSLQGMVGYTF. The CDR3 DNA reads TGCGCCAGCAGCTTACAGGGGATGGTAGGCTACACCTTC.

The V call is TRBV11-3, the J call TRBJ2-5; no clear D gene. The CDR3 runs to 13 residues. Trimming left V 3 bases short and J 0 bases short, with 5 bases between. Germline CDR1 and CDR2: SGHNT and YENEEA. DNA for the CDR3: TGTGCCAGCAGCTTGAGGTACCAAGAGACCCAGTACTTC. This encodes CASSLRYQETQYF.

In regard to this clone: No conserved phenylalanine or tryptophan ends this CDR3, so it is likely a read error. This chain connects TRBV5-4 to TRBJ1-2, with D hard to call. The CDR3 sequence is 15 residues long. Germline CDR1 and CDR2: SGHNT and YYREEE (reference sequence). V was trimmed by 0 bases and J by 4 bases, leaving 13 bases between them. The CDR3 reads CASSLDKAPLYGYTL. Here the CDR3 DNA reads TGTGCCAGCAGCTTGGATAAGGCTCCTCTCTATGGCTACACCCTC.

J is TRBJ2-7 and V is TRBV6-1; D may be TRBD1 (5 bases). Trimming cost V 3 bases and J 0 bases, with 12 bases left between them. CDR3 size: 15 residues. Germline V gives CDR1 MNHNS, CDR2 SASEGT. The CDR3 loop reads CASSEVGALSYEQYF. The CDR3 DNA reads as TGTGCCAGCAGTGAGGTAGGGGCGCTCTCCTACGAGCAGTACTTC.

The CDR3 coding sequence is TGTGCCAGCAGTTTAGGGGGCTCAGCGGGGCACCGATATAAGCAGTACTTC. The encoded protein is CASSLGGSAGHRYKQYF. This chain uses TRBV28 with TRBJ2-7; TRBD2 might be the D (7 bases). Trimming pared 2 bases from V and 8 bases from J, leaving 25 bases between. The CDR3 runs 17 residues. Per germline, CDR1 MDHEN and CDR2 SYDVKM.

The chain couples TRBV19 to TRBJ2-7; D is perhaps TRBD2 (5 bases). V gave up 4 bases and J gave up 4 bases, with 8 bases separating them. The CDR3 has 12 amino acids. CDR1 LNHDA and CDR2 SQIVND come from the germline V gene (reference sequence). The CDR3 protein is CASSKDSYEQYF. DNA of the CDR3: TGTGCCAGTAGTAAGGACTCTTACGAGCAGTACTTC. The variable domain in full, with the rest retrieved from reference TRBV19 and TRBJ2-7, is DGGITQSPKYLFRKEGQNVTLSCEQNLNHDAMYWYRQDPGQGLRLIYYSQIVNDFQKGDIAEGYSVSREKKESFPLTVTSAQKNPTAFYLCASSKDSYEQYFGPGTRLTVT.

The CDR3 DNA is TGTGCCAGCAGTCCCGGACAGCTTGGGGATACGCAGTATTTT. This gives the protein CASSPGQLGDTQYF. The V and J genes are TRBV28 and TRBJ2-3, with D possibly being TRBD1 (6 bases). The length of the CDR3 is 14 residues. Germline V lookup: CDR1 MDHEN, CDR2 SYDVKM. The germline V and J ends were trimmed by 5 bases and 6 bases, with 15 bases remaining between them.

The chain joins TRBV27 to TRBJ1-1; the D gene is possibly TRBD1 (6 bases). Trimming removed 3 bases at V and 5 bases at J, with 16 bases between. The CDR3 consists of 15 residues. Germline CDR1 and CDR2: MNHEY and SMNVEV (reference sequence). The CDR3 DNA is TGTGCCAGCAGTTTTTGGGGGGCCCAGGGGACTGAAGCTTTCTTT. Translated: CASSFWGAQGTEAFF.

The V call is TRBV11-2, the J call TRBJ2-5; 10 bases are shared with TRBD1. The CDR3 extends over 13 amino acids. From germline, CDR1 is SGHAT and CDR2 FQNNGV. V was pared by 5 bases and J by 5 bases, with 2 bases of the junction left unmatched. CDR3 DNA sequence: TGTGCCAGCAGCCCGGGACAGGGGGAGACCCAGTACTTC. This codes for CASSPGQGETQYF.

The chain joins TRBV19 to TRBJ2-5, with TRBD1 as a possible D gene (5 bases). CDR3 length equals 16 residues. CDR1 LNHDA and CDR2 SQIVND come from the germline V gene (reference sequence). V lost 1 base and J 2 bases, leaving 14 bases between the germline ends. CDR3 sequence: CASSIVQDTQQETQYF. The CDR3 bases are TGTGCCAGTAGTATAGTGCAGGACACTCAACAAGAGACCCAGTACTTC. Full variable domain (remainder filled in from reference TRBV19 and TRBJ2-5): DGGITQSPKYLFRKEGQNVTLSCEQNLNHDAMYWYRQDPGQGLRLIYYSQIVNDFQKGDIAEGYSVSREKKESFPLTVTSAQKNPTAFYLCASSIVQDTQQETQYFGPGTRLLVL.

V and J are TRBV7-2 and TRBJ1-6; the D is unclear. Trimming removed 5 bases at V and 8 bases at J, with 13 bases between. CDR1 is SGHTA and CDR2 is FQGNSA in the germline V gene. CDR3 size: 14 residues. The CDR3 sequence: CASSRTPSDSPLHF. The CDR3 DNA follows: TGTGCCAGCAGCAGAACTCCATCTGATTCACCCCTCCACTTT.

The CDR3 is CASREGGHLSGNTIYF. The CDR3 bases are TGTGCCAGCCGGGAGGGGGGACACCTCTCTGGAAACACCATATATTTT. The chain combines TRBV19 with TRBJ1-3; possibly TRBD1 for D (6 bases). The germline V gene has CDR1 LNHDA and CDR2 SQIVND (reference sequence). CDR3 length: 16 residues. V lost 9 bases and J 0 bases, leaving 18 bases between the germline ends.

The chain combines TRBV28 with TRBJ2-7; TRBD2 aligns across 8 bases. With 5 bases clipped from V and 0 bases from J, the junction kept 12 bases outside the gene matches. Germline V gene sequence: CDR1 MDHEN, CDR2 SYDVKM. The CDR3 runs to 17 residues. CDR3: CASSPLGATSASYEQYF. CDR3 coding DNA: TGTGCCAGCAGTCCGCTGGGGGCGACTAGCGCCTCCTACGAGCAGTACTTC.

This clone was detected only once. As DNA, the CDR3 is TGTGCCAGCAGCCGAGGGACAGGGGTGAACACCATATATTTT. Translation gives CASSRGTGVNTIYF. V usage is TRBV7-9 and J usage is TRBJ1-3; 10 bases are a match to TRBD1. The CDR3 loop spans 14 amino acids. Trimming removed 5 bases from V and 7 bases from J; junction bases left unmatched: 5. CDR1 SEHNR and CDR2 FQNEAQ come from the germline V gene (reference sequence).

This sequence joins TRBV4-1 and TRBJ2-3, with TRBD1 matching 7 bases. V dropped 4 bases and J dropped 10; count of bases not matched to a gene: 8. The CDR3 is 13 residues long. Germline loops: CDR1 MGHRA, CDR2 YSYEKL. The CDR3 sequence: CASSLGTEAAQYF. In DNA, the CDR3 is TGCGCCAGCAGCCTTGGGACAGAGGCGGCGCAGTATTTT.

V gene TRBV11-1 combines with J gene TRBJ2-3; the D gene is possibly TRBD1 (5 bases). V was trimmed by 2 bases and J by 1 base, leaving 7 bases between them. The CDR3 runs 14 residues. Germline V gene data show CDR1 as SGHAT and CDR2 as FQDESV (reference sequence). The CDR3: CASSLWGGTDTQYF. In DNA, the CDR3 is TGTGCCAGCAGCTTATGGGGCGGCACAGATACGCAGTATTTT.

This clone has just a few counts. CDR3 protein: CASSLYGGGLVYGYTF. CDR3 in DNA: TGTGCCAGCAGCCTTTACGGCGGGGGGCTTGTCTATGGCTACACCTTC. The chain recombines TRBV7-9 with TRBJ1-2, with TRBD1 as a possible D gene (6 bases). Germline CDR1 SEHNR, CDR2 FQNEAQ (reference sequence). The V end was cut by 5 bases, the J end by 4 bases, with 20 bases between. CDR3 length: 16 amino acids.

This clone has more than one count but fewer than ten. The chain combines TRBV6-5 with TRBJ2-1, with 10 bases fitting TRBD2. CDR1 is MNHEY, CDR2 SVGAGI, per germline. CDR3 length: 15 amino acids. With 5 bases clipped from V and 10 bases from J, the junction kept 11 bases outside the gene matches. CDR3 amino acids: CASSQRGGFKGEQFF. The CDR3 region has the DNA TGTGCCAGCAGTCAGCGGGGGGGCTTTAAAGGCGAGCAGTTCTTC.

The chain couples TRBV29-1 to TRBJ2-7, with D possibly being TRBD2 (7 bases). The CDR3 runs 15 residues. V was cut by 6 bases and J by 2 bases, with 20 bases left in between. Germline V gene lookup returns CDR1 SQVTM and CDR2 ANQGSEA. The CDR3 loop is CSVVTGRGAAYEQYF. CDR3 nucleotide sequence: TGCAGCGTCGTGACCGGTCGGGGGGCGGCCTACGAGCAGTACTTC.

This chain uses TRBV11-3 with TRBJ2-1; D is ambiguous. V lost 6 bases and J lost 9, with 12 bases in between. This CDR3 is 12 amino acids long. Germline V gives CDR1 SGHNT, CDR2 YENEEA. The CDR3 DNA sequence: TGTGCCAGCAGGGGAAGAACGAGTGAGCAGTTCTTC. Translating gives CASRGRTSEQFF.

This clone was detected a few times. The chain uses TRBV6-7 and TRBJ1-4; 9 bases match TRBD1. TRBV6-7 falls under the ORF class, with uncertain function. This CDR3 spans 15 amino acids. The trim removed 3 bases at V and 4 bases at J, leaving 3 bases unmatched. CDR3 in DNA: TGTGCCAGCAGTTATTCGGACAGGGGTAATGAAAAACTGTTTTTT. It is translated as CASSYSDRGNEKLFF.

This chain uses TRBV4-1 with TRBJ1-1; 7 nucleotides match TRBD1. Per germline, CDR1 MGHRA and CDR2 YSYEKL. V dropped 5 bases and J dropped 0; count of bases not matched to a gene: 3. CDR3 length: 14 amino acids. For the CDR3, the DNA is TGCGCCAGCAGCAAACAGGGGATGAACACTGAAGCTTTCTTT. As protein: CASSKQGMNTEAFF.

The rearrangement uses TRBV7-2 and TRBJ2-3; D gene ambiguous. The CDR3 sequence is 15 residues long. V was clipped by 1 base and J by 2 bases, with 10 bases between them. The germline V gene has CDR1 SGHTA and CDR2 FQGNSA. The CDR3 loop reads CASSLEYLLTDTQYF. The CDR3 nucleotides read TGTGCCAGCAGCTTAGAGTACTTACTCACAGATACGCAGTATTTT.

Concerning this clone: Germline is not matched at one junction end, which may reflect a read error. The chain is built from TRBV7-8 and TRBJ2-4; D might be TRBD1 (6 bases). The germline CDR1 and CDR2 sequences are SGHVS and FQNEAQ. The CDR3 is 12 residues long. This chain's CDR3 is CASSQDSSRYVF. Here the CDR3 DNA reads TGTGCCAGCAGCCAGGACAGTTCGCGATACGTCTTC.

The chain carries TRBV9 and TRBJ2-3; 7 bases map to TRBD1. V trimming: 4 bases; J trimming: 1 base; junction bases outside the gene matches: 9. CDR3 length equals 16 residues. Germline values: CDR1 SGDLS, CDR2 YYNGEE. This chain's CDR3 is CASSLRQGSGTDTQYF. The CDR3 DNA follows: TGTGCCAGCAGCTTAAGACAGGGCTCGGGCACAGATACGCAGTATTTT.

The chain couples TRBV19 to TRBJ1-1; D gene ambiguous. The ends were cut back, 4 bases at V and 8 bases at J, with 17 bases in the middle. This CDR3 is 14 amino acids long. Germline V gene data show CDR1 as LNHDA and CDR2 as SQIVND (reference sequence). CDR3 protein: CASSNEGWPSEAFF. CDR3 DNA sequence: TGTGCCAGTAGTAATGAGGGATGGCCTTCCGAAGCTTTCTTT.